Below are 12 T cell receptor beta chains sequenced from a single sample in a study of cytomegalovirus exposure and HLA in healthy donors. A multiplex PCR was run with 60 Vbeta primers and 13 Jbeta primers. Sequencing used immunoSEQ multiplex PCR; TCRdb keeps in-frame clones, though not all of them. The repertoire consists of 150,000 to 200,000 clones, with over 70% occurring once and the leading ten covering 1.4%. The specimen was PBMCs. The source of these receptors is a woman aged 30 to 39 in good health and CMV-seropositive.

This clone was counted between two and nine times. This chain links TRBV4-1 with TRBJ2-1; 8 bases agree with TRBD2. J lost 7 bases, V lost 2 bases, and 7 bases had no gene match. The germline V gene encodes CDR1 MGHRA and CDR2 YSYEKL. The CDR3 totals 15 residues. CDR3 sequence (DNA): TGCGCCAGCAGCCAAACTCCGGGACTAGTAAATGAGCAGTTCTTC. Its translation: CASSQTPGLVNEQFF.

The J gene is TRBJ2-7, the V gene TRBV5-1, with TRBD1 matching over 10 bases. CDR1 SGHRS and CDR2 YFSETQ come from the germline V gene. The CDR3 extends over 16 amino acids. V lost 4 bases, J lost 5 bases, and 12 bases stayed unmatched. CDR3 DNA sequence: TGCGCCAGCAGCAGGGCTCTAGGGACAGGGGACCACGAGCAGTACTTC. Amino acids: CASSRALGTGDHEQYF. Drawing the rest from reference TRBV5-1 and TRBJ2-7, the complete variable domain is KAGVTQTPRYLIKTRGQQVTLSCSPISGHRSVSWYQQTPGQGLQFLFEYFSETQRNKGNFPGRFSGRQFSNSRSEMNVSTLELGDSALYLCASSRALGTGDHEQYFGPGTRLTVT.

V is TRBV5-6 and J is TRBJ1-1; D possibly corresponds to TRBD1 (6 bases). Germline-derived CDR1 and CDR2 are SGHDT and YYEEEE. The CDR3 contains 14 residues. V shed 4 bases and J shed 0 bases, with 10 bases lying between them. The CDR3 here is CASSPQGMNTEAFF. The CDR3 nucleotides read TGTGCCAGCAGCCCACAGGGAATGAACACTGAAGCTTTCTTT.

The V call is TRBV5-1, the J call TRBJ2-7, with 10 positions matching TRBD1. The J segment lost 7 bases and the V segment lost 0 bases, leaving 4 bases of the junction unmatched. The CDR3 spans 14 residues. Looked up from germline, CDR1 is SGHRS and CDR2 is YFSETQ. The CDR3 is CASSLGQGAEEQYF. CDR3 sequence (DNA): TGCGCCAGCAGCTTGGGACAGGGGGCGGAAGAGCAGTACTTC.

This rearrangement joins TRBV13 to TRBJ2-5; a weak D match, TRBD2 (6 bases). CDR3 length equals 15 residues. CDR1 and CDR2 (germline): PRHDT, FYEKMQ (reference sequence). The V end was cut by 1 base, the J end by 5 bases, with 14 bases between. The CDR3 reads CASSLELGRLETQYF. The CDR3 DNA follows: TGTGCCAGCAGCTTAGAACTGGGGAGGCTTGAGACCCAGTACTTC.

This chain uses TRBV27 with TRBJ2-7; 7 nucleotides agree with TRBD1. There are 15 residues in the CDR3. CDR1 is MNHEY, CDR2 SMNVEV, per germline (reference sequence). Unmatched junction bases numbered 7, after V lost 5 bases and J lost 0 bases. CDR3 residues: CASSPNRGYSYEQYF. The CDR3 DNA reads TGTGCCAGCAGTCCAAACAGGGGATACTCCTACGAGCAGTACTTC.

The rearrangement uses TRBV2 and TRBJ2-7; 7 positions agree with TRBD1. J gave up 6 bases and V 4 bases, and 9 bases lay outside the gene matches. The germline V gene encodes CDR1 SNHLY and CDR2 FYNNEI. The CDR3 has 14 amino acids. CDR3 protein: CASSVGQGVGEQYF. The DNA for the CDR3 is TGTGCCAGCAGTGTAGGCCAGGGGGTGGGCGAGCAGTACTTC.

The chain has TRBV7-9 and TRBJ1-1, with a possible D match to TRBD1 (5 bases). Per the germline V gene, CDR1 is SEHNR and CDR2 is FQNEAQ (reference sequence). The CDR3 has 13 residues. Trimming removed 7 bases from V and 2 bases from J, with 11 bases in between. CDR3 protein: CASTDTPNTEAFF. The CDR3 nucleotides are TGTGCCAGCACGGACACGCCTAACACTGAAGCTTTCTTT. The entire variable domain, with the rest obtained from reference TRBV7-9 and TRBJ1-1, is as follows: DTGVSQNPRHKITKRGQNVTFRCDPISEHNRLYWYRQTLGQGPEFLTYFQNEAQLEKSRLLSDRFSAERPKGSFSTLEIQRTEQGDSAMYLCASTDTPNTEAFFGQGTRLTVV.

The J gene is TRBJ2-2, the V gene TRBV9; no reliable D call. Germline lookup yields CDR1 SGDLS and CDR2 YYNGEE. The CDR3 loop spans 15 amino acids. V lost 2 bases and J 0 bases, leaving 8 bases between the germline ends. CDR3 in amino acids: CASSVGPTNTGELFF. CDR3 coding DNA: TGTGCCAGCAGCGTCGGTCCGACGAACACCGGGGAGCTGTTTTTT.

The chain links TRBV29-1 to TRBJ1-2, with a tentative D call TRBD1 (5 bases). Germline V gives CDR1 SQVTM, CDR2 ANQGSEA. The CDR3 sequence is 11 residues long. The ends were cut back, 7 bases at V and 2 bases at J, with 8 bases in the middle. CDR3 region: CSGKGNYGYTF. The CDR3 region has the DNA TGCAGCGGTAAGGGGAACTATGGCTACACCTTC. Based on the CDR3 plus reference TRBV29-1 and TRBJ1-2, the full variable domain is SAVISQKPSRDICQRGTSLTIQCQVDSQVTMMFWYRQQPGQSLTLIATANQGSEATYESGFVIDKFPISRPNLTFSTLTVSNMSPEDSSIYLCSGKGNYGYTFGSGTRLTVV.

The V gene is TRBV11-2, the J gene TRBJ2-6; possible D gene TRBD1, 6 bases. The CDR3 runs 18 residues. V was pared by 5 bases and J by 1 base, with 18 bases between. In germline, CDR1 is SGHAT, CDR2 FQNNGV. The CDR3 DNA follows: TGTGCCAGCAGCGCAACGGGGACAATCCTTTCTGGGGCCAACGTCCTGACTTTC. Its protein is CASSATGTILSGANVLTF.

This clone was detected only once. The chain recombines TRBV11-3 with TRBJ2-2; 7 nucleotides match TRBD2. Losses at the gene ends were 5 bases for V and 4 bases for J; bases not matched to a gene: 10. This CDR3 has 16 amino acids. Germline V gene sequence: CDR1 SGHNT, CDR2 YENEEA. In DNA form, the CDR3 reads TGTGCCAGCAGCCCAGGAGGATGGGGGGGCACCGGGGAGCTGTTTTTT. It is translated as CASSPGGWGGTGELFF.